These T cell receptor beta chains were read from a single sample in a study of cytotoxic CD8 clonotypes in ibrutinib-treated CLL. Assay: immunoSEQ multiplex PCR; the TCRdb copy retains only in-frame clones and omits some. The sample has 300,000 or so clones, roughly 67% seen once. This specimen consisted of PBMCs, obtained after 36 months of ibrutinib treatment. Source of these receptors: a human donor with chronic lymphocytic leukemia. The conserved cysteine and the conserved F or W are not part of the CDR3 here.

V: TRBV6-5; J: TRBJ2-3; CDR3: ASSYRQAGVKDTQY
V: TRBV6-6; J: TRBJ1-2; CDR3: ASSYSQGLGYGYT
V: TRBV10-3; J: TRBJ1-5; CDR3: ATHRGQGNQPQH
V: TRBV27; J: TRBJ2-7; CDR3: ASCPKTGGYEQY
V: TRBV18; J: TRBJ2-2; CDR3: ASSPKNTGELF
V: TRBV11-3; J: TRBJ2-2; CDR3: ASSLGHSTGELF
V: TRBV19; J: TRBJ2-1; CDR3: ASSFPYNEQF
V: TRBV2; J: TRBJ2-1; CDR3: ASSETSGRFSYNEQF
V: TRBV6-5; J: TRBJ1-2; CDR3: ASSYLGRAAGYT
V: TRBV5-1; J: TRBJ2-1; CDR3: ASSFLRGDPHDEQF
V: TRBV9; J: TRBJ1-1; CDR3: ASSVGYGVTEAF
V: TRBV28; J: TRBJ2-7; CDR3: ASSRQGVSYEQY
V: TRBV19; J: TRBJ1-5; CDR3: ASSLRQAWQPQH
V: TRBV28; J: TRBJ1-5; CDR3: ASSLTVQSQPQH
V: TRBV7-3; J: TRBJ1-6; CDR3: ASSKQPAQGLSPLH
V: TRBV7-2; J: TRBJ1-2; CDR3: ASSLKVGYT
V: TRBV11-2; J: TRBJ2-7; CDR3: ASSWGQGGQY
V: TRBV27; J: TRBJ1-5; CDR3: ASSFYGNQPQH
V: TRBV12-5; J: TRBJ1-6; CDR3: ASGAANNSPLH
V: TRBV27; J: TRBJ2-7; CDR3: ASSWTGQVPQY
V: TRBV4-1; J: TRBJ1-1; CDR3: ASSQPWGQQGGSTEAF
V: TRBV9; J: TRBJ2-1; CDR3: ASSGFSYNEQF
V: TRBV5-6; J: TRBJ1-5; CDR3: ASRKSQVNQPQH
V: TRBV29-1; J: TRBJ2-5; CDR3: SVETSGRETQY
V: TRBV6-6; J: TRBJ1-1; CDR3: ASSPPTGRATEAF
V: TRBV28; J: TRBJ2-1; CDR3: ASSFHGLAGDYNEQF
V: TRBV11-3; J: TRBJ2-7; CDR3: ASSQAGNSYEQY
V: TRBV5-6; J: TRBJ2-5; CDR3: ASTGPQETQY
V: TRBV11-2; J: TRBJ2-3; CDR3: ASSLLTGGTDTQY
V: TRBV10-2; J: TRBJ2-3; CDR3: ASSGLWTSRTDTQY
V: TRBV10-3; J: TRBJ1-6; CDR3: AISSSERYNSPLH
V: TRBV13; J: TRBJ1-4; CDR3: ASSSGTDNEKLF
V: TRBV23-1; J: TRBJ1-4; CDR3: ASSRGGVKLF
V: TRBV5-1; J: TRBJ2-5; CDR3: ASNQQGALETQY